Below, 14 T cell receptor beta chains from the same sample are listed, as sequenced in a study of cytomegalovirus exposure and HLA in healthy donors. PCR employed 60 Vbeta and 13 Jbeta primers. Assay used: immunoSEQ multiplex PCR; TCRdb lists only in-frame clones, some missing. The table includes under 150,000 clones, 75% to 85% detected once. Sequenced material: PBMCs. These receptors were taken from a female donor in good health and CMV-seronegative.

The chain couples TRBV5-1 to TRBJ2-6; tentatively, D is TRBD2 (6 bases). Looked up from germline, CDR1 is SGHRS and CDR2 is YFSETQ. The CDR3 is made up of 16 amino acids. The V end lost 0 bases, the J end lost 2 bases, and 9 bases lay between the germline ends. The CDR3 DNA reads TGCGCCAGCAGCTTGGCCCCGGGAGCTGGGGCCAACGTCCTGACTTTC. Its translation is CASSLAPGAGANVLTF.

The rearrangement uses TRBV19 and TRBJ1-1; 7 bases match TRBD1. The CDR3 totals 13 residues. Germline CDR1 and CDR2: LNHDA and SQIVND (reference sequence). V was clipped by 7 bases and J by 1 base; unmatched bases: 3. CDR3 amino acids: CASTYRGNTEAFF. CDR3 coding DNA: TGTGCCAGTACCTACAGGGGGAACACTGAAGCTTTCTTT.

The V gene is TRBV9, the J gene TRBJ1-1; D may be TRBD1 (6 bases). Trimming left V 3 bases short and J 4 bases short, with 10 bases between. Germline-derived CDR1 and CDR2 are SGDLS and YYNGEE. The CDR3 consists of 13 residues. DNA of the CDR3: TGTGCCAGCAGCGCCACACAGGGCACTGAAGCTTTCTTT. Translation gives CASSATQGTEAFF.

Notes on this clone: The same CDR3 is also encoded by other DNA sequences in this sample. The CDR3 DNA follows: TGTGCCAGCAGCTTTGGACAGGAGGACACTGAAGCTTTCTTT. Protein sequence: CASSFGQEDTEAFF. The V and J genes are TRBV7-6 and TRBJ1-1; 7 bases line up with TRBD1. The J segment lost 3 bases and the V segment lost 3 bases, leaving 4 bases of the junction unmatched. The germline V gene has CDR1 SGHVS and CDR2 FNYEAQ. The CDR3 consists of 14 residues.

V and J are TRBV29-1 and TRBJ2-4, with 10 bases identical to TRBD1. V dropped 5 bases and J dropped 2; count of bases not matched to a gene: 3. This CDR3 is built from 14 residues. Per the germline V gene, CDR1 is SQVTM and CDR2 is ANQGSEA. CDR3 sequence: CSVRTGGSKNIQYF. CDR3 bases: TGCAGCGTTAGGACAGGGGGGTCCAAAAACATTCAGTACTTC.

The V call is TRBV7-2, the J call TRBJ2-5; D ambiguous. The CDR3 consists of 14 residues. The ends were cut back, 5 bases at V and 5 bases at J, with 15 bases in the middle. CDR1 and CDR2 from the germline V gene are SGHTA and FQGNSA. CDR3 in amino acids: CASSLPPAWETQYF. CDR3 DNA sequence: TGTGCCAGCAGCCTACCCCCCGCTTGGGAGACCCAGTACTTC.

This clone was picked up a small number of times. The chain joins TRBV5-5 to TRBJ1-1; 7 bases agree with TRBD1. Trimming cost V 2 bases and J 0 bases; bases outside gene matches: 7. From germline, CDR1 is SGHKS and CDR2 YYEKEE (reference sequence). This CDR3 comprises 16 residues. The CDR3 region is CASSFIETGMNTEAFF. Here the CDR3 DNA reads TGTGCCAGCAGCTTTATTGAGACAGGGATGAACACTGAAGCTTTCTTT.

The chain combines TRBV30 with TRBJ1-1; tentatively, D is TRBD1 (5 bases). This CDR3 comprises 13 residues. The V end was cut by 3 bases, the J end by 4 bases, with 12 bases between. Germline CDR1 is GTSNPN and CDR2 is SVGIG (reference sequence). As DNA, the CDR3 is TGTGCCTGGAGACTGGGGCTGGTCACTGAAGCTTTCTTT. As protein: CAWRLGLVTEAFF.

The V call is TRBV2, the J call TRBJ1-1; D possibly corresponds to TRBD1 (5 bases). Germline-derived CDR1 and CDR2 are SNHLY and FYNNEI. CDR3 size: 14 residues. V was pared by 3 bases and J by 0 bases, with 8 bases between. The CDR3 sequence: CASSESGLNTEAFF. CDR3 DNA: TGTGCCAGCAGTGAGTCAGGGTTGAACACTGAAGCTTTCTTT.

The chain recombines TRBV5-1 with TRBJ2-7; D may be TRBD1 (5 bases). This CDR3 spans 14 amino acids. The germline gives CDR1 SGHRS, CDR2 YFSETQ. V lost 5 bases and J 0 bases, leaving 12 bases between the germline ends. DNA for the CDR3: TGCGCCAGCAGTTCGACAGCCAGCTCCTACGAGCAGTACTTC. Amino acid sequence: CASSSTASSYEQYF.

This clone was recorded only once. The gene calls are TRBV19 and TRBJ2-3, with 8 bases lining up with TRBD2. The CDR3 runs to 15 residues. Germline assignment: CDR1 LNHDA and CDR2 SQIVND (reference sequence). The ends lost 3 bases at V and 6 bases at J; junction bases unmatched: 8. CDR3: CASSIGSGGTDTQYF. CDR3 in DNA: TGTGCCAGTAGTATCGGGAGCGGGGGAACGGATACGCAGTATTTT.

The genes are TRBV5-1 and TRBJ2-6; 9 bases map to TRBD1. V lost 4 bases, J lost 1 base, and 6 bases stayed unmatched. From germline, CDR1 is SGHRS and CDR2 YFSETQ. This CDR3 comprises 17 residues. Written as DNA, the CDR3 is TGCGCCAGCAGCACGGGACAGGGCGGGTCTGGGGCCAACGTCCTGACTTTC. This codes for CASSTGQGGSGANVLTF. The entire variable domain, with the rest obtained from reference TRBV5-1 and TRBJ2-6, is as follows: KAGVTQTPRYLIKTRGQQVTLSCSPISGHRSVSWYQQTPGQGLQFLFEYFSETQRNKGNFPGRFSGRQFSNSRSEMNVSTLELGDSALYLCASSTGQGGSGANVLTFGAGSRLTVL.

This chain links TRBV15 with TRBJ2-1; 10 bases match TRBD1. The ends lost 0 bases at V and 4 bases at J; junction bases unmatched: 3. This CDR3 spans 16 amino acids. Germline V CDR1 and CDR2: LNHNV, YYDKDF (reference sequence). The CDR3 loop is CATSRDPGQGYNEQFF. The CDR3 nucleotides read TGTGCCACCAGCAGAGACCCGGGACAGGGGTACAATGAGCAGTTCTTC.

J is TRBJ1-2 and V is TRBV5-1, with D tentatively TRBD1 (6 bases). Trimming stripped 0 bases from V and 6 bases from J, with 12 bases between. The length of the CDR3 is 14 residues. Germline CDR1 reads SGHRS; CDR2 reads YFSETQ. The CDR3 protein is CASSLEGGLNGYTF. The CDR3 DNA is TGCGCCAGCAGCTTGGAGGGGGGGCTGAATGGCTACACCTTC.